This is a list of T cell receptor beta chains from one sample in a study of blood T cell repertoires in COVID-19. Sequencing used immunoSEQ multiplex PCR; TCRdb keeps in-frame clones, though not all of them. This sample has around 250,000 clones, with around 90% found just once. Sequenced material: peripheral blood. The source of these receptors is a woman aged 70 to 79 with active or convalescent COVID-19. Each CDR3 is given with its conserved first and last residue. The D gene is left open where the match is weak. Clone size is stated in some rows and not others, as once, few, many or a class when expanded.

clone size: -; D gene: -; V gene: TRBV7-2; CDR3 length: 14; J gene: TRBJ1-4; CDR3 protein: CASSPSSANEKLFF; CDR3 DNA: TGTGCCAGCAGCCCGAGTAGTGCTAATGAAAAACTGTTTTTT
clone size: -; D gene: TRBD1; V gene: TRBV3-1/TRBV3-2; CDR3 length: 13; J gene: TRBJ1-1; CDR3 protein: CASSPRQGAEAFF; CDR3 DNA: TGTGCCAGCAGCCCGCGACAGGGGGCTGAAGCTTTCTTT
clone size: few; D gene: -; V gene: TRBV5-1; CDR3 length: 16; J gene: TRBJ1-5; CDR3 protein: CASSWTTGEQSAAQHF; CDR3 DNA: TGCGCCAGCAGCTGGACGACCGGGGAACAATCAGCAGCCCAGCATTTT
clone size: -; D gene: -; V gene: TRBV7-3; CDR3 length: 16; J gene: TRBJ2-1; CDR3 protein: CASSLNPLDPGEEQFF; CDR3 DNA: TGTGCCAGCAGCTTAAATCCCCTTGATCCCGGGGAGGAGCAGTTCTTC
clone size: -; D gene: TRBD1; V gene: TRBV19; CDR3 length: 13; J gene: TRBJ1-1; CDR3 protein: CASSSTGGTEAFF; CDR3 DNA: TGTGCCAGTAGTTCGACAGGGGGGACTGAAGCTTTCTTT
clone size: -; D gene: -; V gene: TRBV4-2; CDR3 length: 18; J gene: TRBJ1-4; CDR3 protein: CASSQFGSRGVSNEKLFF; CDR3 DNA: TGTGCCAGCAGCCAATTCGGGTCCCGTGGCGTAAGTAATGAAAAACTGTTTTTT
clone size: -; D gene: -; V gene: TRBV11-3; CDR3 length: 13; J gene: TRBJ2-7; CDR3 protein: CASSLRDTYEQYF; CDR3 DNA: TGTGCCAGCAGCTTACGGGACACCTACGAGCAGTACTTC
clone size: -; D gene: TRBD1; V gene: TRBV7-9; CDR3 length: 16; J gene: TRBJ1-6; CDR3 protein: CASSRGTGDFNSPLHF; CDR3 DNA: TGTGCCAGCAGCCGAGGGACAGGGGATTTTAATTCACCCCTCCACTTT
clone size: once; D gene: TRBD1; V gene: TRBV4-1; CDR3 length: 13; J gene: TRBJ2-5; CDR3 protein: CASSQHRGETQYF; CDR3 DNA: TGCGCCAGCAGCCAACACAGGGGGGAGACCCAGTACTTC
clone size: -; D gene: -; V gene: TRBV20-1; CDR3 length: 12; J gene: TRBJ2-7; CDR3 protein: CSASQGTYEQYF; CDR3 DNA: TGCAGTGCGAGTCAGGGTACCTACGAGCAGTACTTC
clone size: few; D gene: TRBD1; V gene: TRBV29-1; CDR3 length: 13; J gene: TRBJ1-2; CDR3 protein: CSVERGRLYGYTF; CDR3 DNA: TGCAGCGTTGAAAGGGGGCGCCTCTATGGCTACACCTTC
clone size: few; D gene: TRBD1; V gene: TRBV7-3; CDR3 length: 13; J gene: TRBJ1-2; CDR3 protein: CASSPRDRDGYTF; CDR3 DNA: TGTGCCAGCAGCCCCCGGGACAGGGATGGCTACACCTTC
clone size: -; D gene: TRBD1; V gene: TRBV7-2; CDR3 length: 16; J gene: TRBJ1-2; CDR3 protein: CASSPPPGQGRSGYTF; CDR3 DNA: TGTGCCAGCAGTCCACCTCCGGGACAGGGGAGGAGTGGCTACACCTTC
clone size: -; D gene: TRBD1; V gene: TRBV6-2/TRBV6-3; CDR3 length: 16; J gene: TRBJ2-4; CDR3 protein: CASSYSIGQVENIQYF; CDR3 DNA: TGTGCCAGCAGTTACTCAATAGGACAGGTGGAAAACATTCAGTACTTC
clone size: -; D gene: -; V gene: TRBV5-1; CDR3 length: 14; J gene: TRBJ2-5; CDR3 protein: CASSRTGGWETQYF; CDR3 DNA: TGCGCCAGCAGCCGGACTGGGGGGTGGGAGACCCAGTACTTC
clone size: -; D gene: TRBD1; V gene: TRBV9; CDR3 length: 16; J gene: TRBJ1-2; CDR3 protein: CASSGETGRANYGYTF; CDR3 DNA: TGTGCCAGCAGCGGGGAGACAGGGCGAGCTAACTATGGCTACACCTTC
clone size: -; D gene: TRBD1; V gene: TRBV24-1; CDR3 length: 15; J gene: TRBJ2-7; CDR3 protein: CATSDTGQGSYEQYF; CDR3 DNA: TGTGCCACCAGTGATACTGGACAGGGTTCCTACGAGCAGTACTTC
clone size: once; D gene: TRBD1; V gene: TRBV27; CDR3 length: 16; J gene: TRBJ2-7; CDR3 protein: CASRPPRGQGSYEQYF; CDR3 DNA: TGTGCCAGCAGACCACCCAGGGGGCAGGGCTCCTACGAGCAGTACTTC
clone size: -; D gene: -; V gene: TRBV5-4; CDR3 length: 17; J gene: TRBJ2-6; CDR3 protein: CASSPQQAISGANVLTF; CDR3 DNA: TGTGCCAGCAGCCCCCAACAGGCCATCTCTGGGGCCAACGTCCTGACTTTC
clone size: -; D gene: -; V gene: TRBV18; CDR3 length: 15; J gene: TRBJ1-1; CDR3 protein: CASSPGAWENTEAFF; CDR3 DNA: TGTGCCAGCTCCCCAGGGGCATGGGAAAACACTGAAGCTTTCTTT
clone size: once; D gene: -; V gene: TRBV14; CDR3 length: 15; J gene: TRBJ2-7; CDR3 protein: CASSLQLGGYYEQYF; CDR3 DNA: TGTGCCAGCAGCCTACAGTTGGGAGGCTACTACGAGCAGTACTTC
clone size: -; D gene: TRBD2; V gene: TRBV7-2; CDR3 length: 15; J gene: TRBJ2-3; CDR3 protein: CASSLAGGFTDTQYF; CDR3 DNA: TGTGCCAGCAGCTTAGCGGGGGGGTTTACAGATACGCAGTATTTT
clone size: -; D gene: -; V gene: TRBV18; CDR3 length: 14; J gene: TRBJ2-2; CDR3 protein: CASSPDRMSGELFF; CDR3 DNA: TGTGCCAGCTCACCAGATAGAATGTCCGGGGAGCTGTTTTTT
clone size: -; D gene: TRBD2; V gene: TRBV13; CDR3 length: 14; J gene: TRBJ2-7; CDR3 protein: CASRRLAAWDEQYF; CDR3 DNA: TGTGCCAGCAGGCGACTAGCGGCGTGGGACGAGCAGTACTTC
clone size: once; D gene: -; V gene: TRBV3-1/TRBV3-2; CDR3 length: 16; J gene: TRBJ2-2; CDR3 protein: CASSQEGAASTGELFF; CDR3 DNA: TGTGCCAGCAGCCAAGAAGGAGCGGCGAGCACCGGGGAGCTGTTTTTT
clone size: -; D gene: -; V gene: TRBV7-9; CDR3 length: 12; J gene: TRBJ1-2; CDR3 protein: CASSFPRDGYTF; CDR3 DNA: TGTGCCAGCAGCTTTCCGAGGGATGGCTACACCTTC
clone size: -; D gene: TRBD1; V gene: TRBV7-9; CDR3 length: 15; J gene: TRBJ2-2; CDR3 protein: CASTSRGRDTGELFF; CDR3 DNA: TGTGCCAGCACTTCCAGGGGGCGTGACACCGGGGAGCTGTTTTTT
clone size: -; D gene: -; V gene: TRBV11-2; CDR3 length: 15; J gene: TRBJ2-3; CDR3 protein: CASSLTGVSTDTQYF; CDR3 DNA: TGTGCCAGCAGCTTAACGGGGGTGAGCACAGATACGCAGTATTTT
clone size: -; D gene: TRBD1; V gene: TRBV20-1; CDR3 length: 16; J gene: TRBJ1-2; CDR3 protein: CSASPGGIQGAWGYTF; CDR3 DNA: TGCAGTGCTAGTCCAGGGGGAATACAGGGAGCGTGGGGCTACACCTTC
clone size: -; D gene: TRBD1; V gene: TRBV11-2; CDR3 length: 15; J gene: TRBJ2-7; CDR3 protein: CASSLGTGTPYEQYF; CDR3 DNA: TGTGCCAGCAGCTTAGGGACAGGGACACCCTACGAGCAGTACTTC
clone size: few; D gene: TRBD1; V gene: TRBV5-4; CDR3 length: 16; J gene: TRBJ2-2; CDR3 protein: CASSDRQGSNTGELFF; CDR3 DNA: TGTGCCAGCAGCGATAGACAGGGGTCGAACACCGGGGAGCTGTTTTTT
clone size: once; D gene: TRBD1; V gene: TRBV6-5; CDR3 length: 14; J gene: TRBJ1-6; CDR3 protein: CASRQTGEGSPLHF; CDR3 DNA: TGTGCCAGCAGACAAACAGGGGAAGGATCACCCCTCCACTTT
clone size: -; D gene: -; V gene: TRBV7-2; CDR3 length: 16; J gene: TRBJ2-2; CDR3 protein: CASSLDPGVNTGELFF; CDR3 DNA: TGTGCCAGCAGCTTAGATCCGGGGGTGAACACCGGGGAGCTGTTTTTT
clone size: -; D gene: TRBD2; V gene: TRBV19; CDR3 length: 15; J gene: TRBJ2-1; CDR3 protein: CASSAGTSGEDEQFF; CDR3 DNA: TGTGCCAGTAGTGCTGGGACTAGCGGGGAGGATGAGCAGTTCTTC
clone size: -; D gene: -; V gene: TRBV4-3; CDR3 length: 16; J gene: TRBJ2-3; CDR3 protein: CASSQGQTPSTDTQYF; CDR3 DNA: TGCGCCAGCAGCCAAGGCCAGACTCCTAGCACAGATACGCAGTATTTT
clone size: few; D gene: -; V gene: TRBV7-9; CDR3 length: 14; J gene: TRBJ1-2; CDR3 protein: CASSLGAGPYGYTF; CDR3 DNA: TGTGCCAGCAGCTTAGGGGCAGGGCCCTATGGCTACACCTTC
clone size: -; D gene: -; V gene: TRBV7-2; CDR3 length: 18; J gene: TRBJ1-1; CDR3 protein: CASSSKTGTQIMNTEAFF; CDR3 DNA: TGTGCCAGCAGCTCTAAGACGGGGACTCAAATAATGAACACTGAAGCTTTCTTT
clone size: -; D gene: -; V gene: TRBV18; CDR3 length: 15; J gene: TRBJ1-1; CDR3 protein: CASSHQWELNTEAFF; CDR3 DNA: TGTGCCAGCTCCCACCAGTGGGAGTTGAACACTGAAGCTTTCTTT
clone size: -; D gene: -; V gene: TRBV3-1/TRBV3-2; CDR3 length: 14; J gene: TRBJ2-6; CDR3 protein: CASSLASGANVLTF; CDR3 DNA: TGTGCCAGCAGCCTGGCTAGCGGGGCCAACGTCCTGACTTTC
clone size: -; D gene: -; V gene: TRBV12-3/TRBV12-4; CDR3 length: 11; J gene: TRBJ1-1; CDR3 protein: CASSTGIHAFF; CDR3 DNA: TGTGCCAGCAGCACAGGGATCCACGCTTTCTTT
clone size: -; D gene: -; V gene: TRBV4-3; CDR3 length: 13; J gene: TRBJ1-2; CDR3 protein: CASSSEGGYGYTF; CDR3 DNA: TGCGCCAGCAGCTCCGAGGGGGGGTATGGCTACACCTTC
clone size: -; D gene: TRBD1; V gene: TRBV24-1; CDR3 length: 15; J gene: TRBJ2-7; CDR3 protein: CATSDSGTASYEQYF; CDR3 DNA: TGTGCCACCAGTGATTCTGGGACAGCCTCCTACGAGCAGTACTTC
clone size: -; D gene: -; V gene: TRBV27; CDR3 length: 13; J gene: TRBJ1-2; CDR3 protein: CASSLHHGSGYTF; CDR3 DNA: TGTGCCAGCAGTCTACACCACGGGAGCGGCTACACCTTC